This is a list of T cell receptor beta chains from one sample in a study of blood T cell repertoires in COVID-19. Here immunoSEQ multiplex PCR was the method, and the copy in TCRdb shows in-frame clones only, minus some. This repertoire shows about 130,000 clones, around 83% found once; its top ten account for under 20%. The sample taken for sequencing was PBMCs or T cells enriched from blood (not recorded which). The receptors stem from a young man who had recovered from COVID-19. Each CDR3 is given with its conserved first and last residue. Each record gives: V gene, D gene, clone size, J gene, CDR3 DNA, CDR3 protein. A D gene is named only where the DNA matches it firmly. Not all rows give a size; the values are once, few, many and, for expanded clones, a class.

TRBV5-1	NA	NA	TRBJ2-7	TGCGCCAGCAGCTTGACAGGGTTCAAGGACGAGCAGTACTTC	CASSLTGFKDEQYF
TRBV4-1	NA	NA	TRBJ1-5	TGCGCCAGCAGCCAAGAATCCTATAGCAATCAGCCCCAGCATTTT	CASSQESYSNQPQHF
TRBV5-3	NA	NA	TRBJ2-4	TGTGCCAGAAGACTCGGACTAGCCAAAAACATTCAGTACTTC	CARRLGLAKNIQYF
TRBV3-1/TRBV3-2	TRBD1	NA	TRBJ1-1	TGTGCCAGCAGGACCGGGACAGGGCTGTTTGGTGAAGCTTTCTTT	CASRTGTGLFGEAFF
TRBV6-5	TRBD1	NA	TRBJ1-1	TGTGCCAGCAGTTACGTCCAGGGGGGGAACACTGAAGCTTTCTTT	CASSYVQGGNTEAFF
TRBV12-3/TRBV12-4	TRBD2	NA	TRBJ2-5	TGTGCCAGCAGTTTATGGGAGGGAGAGACCCAGTACTTC	CASSLWEGETQYF
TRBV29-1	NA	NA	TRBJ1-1	TGCAGCGCCCGGCGACAGAACACTGAAGCTTTCTTT	CSARRQNTEAFF
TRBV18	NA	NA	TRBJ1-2	TGTGCCAGCTCCCCCAACGCACCCCGGGGGACCGACTATGGCTACACCTTC	CASSPNAPRGTDYGYTF
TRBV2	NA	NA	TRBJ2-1	TGTGCCAGCAGTGTGAGGGGGGGCTTCGACAATGAGCAGTTCTTC	CASSVRGGFDNEQFF
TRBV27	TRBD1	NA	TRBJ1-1	TGTGCCAGCAGTTCCATTAGGACAGGGGGCGTAGGCACTGAAGCTTTCTTT	CASSSIRTGGVGTEAFF
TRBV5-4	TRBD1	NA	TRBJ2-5	TGTGCCAGCAGCCCCCTACCGGGACAGCAAGAGACCCAGTACTTC	CASSPLPGQQETQYF
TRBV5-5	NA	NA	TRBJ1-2	TGTGCCAGCAGCAACGGAGTAAACTATGGCTACACCTTC	CASSNGVNYGYTF
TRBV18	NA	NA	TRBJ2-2	TGTGCCAGCTCACCTCTCCGGACCGGGGAGCTGTTTTTT	CASSPLRTGELFF
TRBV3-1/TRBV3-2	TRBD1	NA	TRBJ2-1	TGTGCCGTTGGACAGGGAGGATATGAGCAGTTCTTC	CAVGQGGYEQFF
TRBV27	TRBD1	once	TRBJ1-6	TGTGCCAGCAGTTCCAGACAGGGGGGATCACCCCTCCACTTT	CASSSRQGGSPLHF
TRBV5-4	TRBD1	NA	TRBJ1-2	TGTGCCAGCAGCGTACCGACAGGGGGGAACTATGGCTACACCTTC	CASSVPTGGNYGYTF
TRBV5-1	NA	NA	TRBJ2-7	TGCGCCAGCAGCTTGGCCAGGGGGGTCAGTTACGAGCAGTACTTC	CASSLARGVSYEQYF
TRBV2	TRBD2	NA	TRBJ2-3	TGTGCCAGCAGTGGGGGAGGGTCAGCAGATACGCAGTATTTT	CASSGGGSADTQYF
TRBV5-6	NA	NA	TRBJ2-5	TGTGCCAGCAGCTCCCAGGTCGGTCGTCCAGAGACCCAGTACTTC	CASSSQVGRPETQYF
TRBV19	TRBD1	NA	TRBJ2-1	TGTGCCAGTAGCCCCTCCGGGACAGGGTTGAGGAATGAGCAGTTCTTC	CASSPSGTGLRNEQFF
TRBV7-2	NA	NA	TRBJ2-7	TGTGCCAGCAGCTTAGTTGTGACTAACTCCTACGAGCAGTACTTC	CASSLVVTNSYEQYF
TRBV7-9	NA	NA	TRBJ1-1	TGTGCCAGCAAACTTACGTCAGGGGACGGTGAAGCTTTCTTT	CASKLTSGDGEAFF
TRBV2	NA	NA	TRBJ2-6	TGTGCCAGCAAGAAAGTGACAGGCTTCTCTGGGGCCAACGTCCTGACTTTC	CASKKVTGFSGANVLTF
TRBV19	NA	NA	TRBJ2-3	TGTGCCAGTAGTATTTCCGTAGCTAGCACAGATACGCAGTATTTT	CASSISVASTDTQYF
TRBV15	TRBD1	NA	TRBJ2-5	TGTGCCACCAGCAGGGATCCGACAGGGCGAGAGACCCAGTACTTC	CATSRDPTGRETQYF